This T cell receptor beta chain came from a study of metastatic and nonmetastatic thyroid tumors. As for the study in general: From malignant and benign thyroid patients, repertoires in blood and in tumor or nodule tissue were compared.

The sample holds many counts of this clone. Its antigen is not known. Germline V gene sequence: CDR1 LGHDT, CDR2 YNNKEL (reference sequence). This CDR3 region has 12 residues. Trimming took off 1 base at V and 8 bases at J, with 8 bases between the two ends. Among the patients, none had received any treatment before thyroid surgery. TCRdb ran MiXCR on the PCR reads. The sample yields around 53,000 clones, approximately 22% seen once. Study results and limitations: Significantly higher TCR beta diversity was reportedly seen in malignant thyroid tumors than benign nodules, in blood and tumor.

The source of this sequence is a female donor with papillary thyroid cancer or a benign thyroid nodule (not recorded which). Some clones in this sample may be carry-over from other donors' samples. Sequences were obtained from blood. The chain couples TRBV3-1 to TRBJ1-1; maybe TRBD1 (5 bases). CDR3 amino acids: CASSQGRGEAFF. CDR3 bases: TGTGCCAGCAGCCAAGGGAGGGGCGAAGCTTTCTTT.